A selection of T cell receptor beta chains follows, all from one sample in a study of blood T cell repertoires in COVID-19. Produced via immunoSEQ multiplex PCR; TCRdb's table is partial and in-frame only. Of approximately 150,000 clones listed, around 78% were seen once; the top ten hold 1.9%. Input material: peripheral blood. The receptor set was obtained from a woman aged 55 to 70 with acute or convalescent COVID-19. CDR3s include the opening cysteine and the closing phenylalanine or tryptophan. Fields, in order: clone size, V gene, J gene, D gene, CDR3 protein, CDR3 DNA. The D gene is left open where the match is weak. Where a row states a size, it is once, few, many or the class of an expanded clone; other rows omit it.

abundance: few
v_gene: TRBV18
j_gene: TRBJ2-7
d_gene: TRBD1
CDR3aa: CASSPSDRAGYEQYF
CDR3nt: TGTGCCAGCTCCCCCTCGGACAGGGCCGGCTACGAGCAGTACTTC

abundance: -
v_gene: TRBV28
j_gene: TRBJ2-7
d_gene: -
CDR3aa: CASSFTDTVAYEQYF
CDR3nt: TGTGCCAGCAGTTTCACGGACACGGTGGCCTACGAGCAGTACTTC

abundance: -
v_gene: TRBV12-3/TRBV12-4
j_gene: TRBJ2-2
d_gene: TRBD2
CDR3aa: CASTVAGVVELFF
CDR3nt: TGTGCCAGCACCGTAGCGGGAGTAGTGGAGCTGTTTTTT

abundance: -
v_gene: TRBV9
j_gene: TRBJ2-1
d_gene: TRBD2
CDR3aa: CASSPRGLTTYNEQFF
CDR3nt: TGTGCCAGCAGCCCCCGGGGACTAACCACTTACAATGAGCAGTTCTTC

abundance: -
v_gene: TRBV11-3
j_gene: TRBJ2-7
d_gene: -
CDR3aa: CASSLDGGEQYF
CDR3nt: TGTGCCAGCAGCTTAGATGGCGGCGAGCAGTACTTC

abundance: few
v_gene: TRBV11-3
j_gene: TRBJ2-3
d_gene: -
CDR3aa: CASSLDEMDTQYF
CDR3nt: TGTGCCAGCAGCTTAGACGAGATGGATACGCAGTATTTT

abundance: -
v_gene: TRBV7-2
j_gene: TRBJ2-3
d_gene: -
CDR3aa: CASSSWRDTQYF
CDR3nt: TGTGCCAGCAGCTCTTGGAGGGATACGCAGTATTTT

abundance: -
v_gene: TRBV30
j_gene: TRBJ2-7
d_gene: -
CDR3aa: CAWSEGLEQYF
CDR3nt: TGTGCCTGGAGTGAGGGGCTCGAGCAGTACTTC

abundance: -
v_gene: TRBV2
j_gene: TRBJ2-3
d_gene: -
CDR3aa: CASGSWSTDTQYF
CDR3nt: TGTGCCAGCGGGAGCTGGAGCACAGATACGCAGTATTTT

abundance: -
v_gene: TRBV11-2
j_gene: TRBJ2-5
d_gene: TRBD2
CDR3aa: CASSPWEGPQETQYF
CDR3nt: TGTGCCAGCAGCCCCTGGGAGGGGCCCCAAGAGACCCAGTACTTC

abundance: -
v_gene: TRBV3-1/TRBV3-2
j_gene: TRBJ2-1
d_gene: TRBD1
CDR3aa: CASSQDRTGGKDEQFF
CDR3nt: TGTGCCAGCAGCCAAGATCGGACAGGGGGCAAGGATGAGCAGTTCTTC

abundance: -
v_gene: TRBV19
j_gene: TRBJ2-3
d_gene: TRBD1
CDR3aa: CASTTTGATDTQYF
CDR3nt: TGTGCCAGTACTACGACAGGGGCTACAGATACGCAGTATTTT

abundance: -
v_gene: TRBV5-4
j_gene: TRBJ2-7
d_gene: -
CDR3aa: CASSLDLGRGTYEQYF
CDR3nt: TGTGCCAGCAGCTTGGATCTGGGACGGGGGACCTACGAGCAGTACTTC

abundance: -
v_gene: TRBV10-1
j_gene: TRBJ1-2
d_gene: -
CDR3aa: CASRGRKDLYGYTF
CDR3nt: TGCGCCAGCAGGGGGCGCAAGGACCTCTATGGCTACACCTTC

abundance: -
v_gene: TRBV4-2
j_gene: TRBJ2-3
d_gene: -
CDR3aa: CASSQEGTGEDTQYF
CDR3nt: TGTGCCAGCAGCCAAGAGGGTACGGGAGAGGATACGCAGTATTTT

abundance: -
v_gene: TRBV27
j_gene: TRBJ2-7
d_gene: TRBD2
CDR3aa: CASSPGGATYEQYF
CDR3nt: TGTGCCAGCAGTCCCGGGGGGGCCACCTACGAGCAGTACTTC

abundance: -
v_gene: TRBV6-4
j_gene: TRBJ2-5
d_gene: -
CDR3aa: CASSDTARRDVGTQYF
CDR3nt: TGTGCCAGCAGTGACACGGCTAGACGTGACGTTGGGACCCAGTACTTC

abundance: -
v_gene: TRBV2
j_gene: TRBJ2-2
d_gene: -
CDR3aa: CASSAGLAANTGELFF
CDR3nt: TGTGCCAGCAGTGCTGGCCTCGCGGCGAACACCGGGGAGCTGTTTTTT

abundance: few
v_gene: TRBV5-1
j_gene: TRBJ2-7
d_gene: TRBD2
CDR3aa: CASSSLAGGYEQYF
CDR3nt: TGCGCCAGCTCAAGTCTAGCGGGAGGCTACGAGCAGTACTTC

abundance: -
v_gene: TRBV2
j_gene: TRBJ1-4
d_gene: -
CDR3aa: CASLRQNNEKLFF
CDR3nt: TGTGCCAGCCTTAGACAGAATAATGAAAAACTGTTTTTT

abundance: -
v_gene: TRBV10-3
j_gene: TRBJ1-2
d_gene: TRBD1
CDR3aa: CAIPRSPGQAYRGGYTF
CDR3nt: TGTGCCATCCCCAGATCCCCGGGACAGGCCTATCGGGGTGGCTACACCTTC

abundance: few
v_gene: TRBV7-2
j_gene: TRBJ2-5
d_gene: -
CDR3aa: CASSLRGLPAMTQYF
CDR3nt: TGTGCCAGCAGCCTTCGCGGCCTCCCAGCAATGACCCAGTACTTC

abundance: -
v_gene: TRBV4-2
j_gene: TRBJ2-2
d_gene: TRBD2
CDR3aa: CASSQEWTSYTGELFF
CDR3nt: TGTGCCAGCAGCCAAGAGTGGACTAGTTACACCGGGGAGCTGTTTTTT

abundance: few
v_gene: TRBV19
j_gene: TRBJ2-7
d_gene: -
CDR3aa: CASGTAYEQYF
CDR3nt: TGTGCCAGTGGTACGGCCTACGAGCAGTACTTC

abundance: once
v_gene: TRBV6-5
j_gene: TRBJ2-1
d_gene: -
CDR3aa: CASARGVYNEQFF
CDR3nt: TGTGCCAGCGCCAGGGGGGTCTACAATGAGCAGTTCTTC

abundance: -
v_gene: TRBV6-2/TRBV6-3
j_gene: TRBJ1-6
d_gene: TRBD1
CDR3aa: CASSFTGTEYNSPLHF
CDR3nt: TGTGCCAGCAGTTTCACCGGGACAGAATATAATTCACCCCTCCACTTT

abundance: -
v_gene: TRBV5-1
j_gene: TRBJ1-2
d_gene: -
CDR3aa: CASSSDRPDYGYTF
CDR3nt: TGCGCCAGCAGCTCCGACAGACCCGACTATGGCTACACCTTC

abundance: -
v_gene: TRBV29-1
j_gene: TRBJ2-5
d_gene: -
CDR3aa: CSVIDRIETQYF
CDR3nt: TGCAGCGTTATCGACAGGATCGAGACCCAGTACTTC

abundance: -
v_gene: TRBV5-1
j_gene: TRBJ2-1
d_gene: -
CDR3aa: CASSLWKDSAYNEQFF
CDR3nt: TGCGCCAGCAGCTTGTGGAAGGACAGTGCCTACAATGAGCAGTTCTTC

abundance: -
v_gene: TRBV9
j_gene: TRBJ2-7
d_gene: -
CDR3aa: CASSVDQGRYEQYF
CDR3nt: TGTGCCAGCAGCGTAGACCAGGGAAGGTACGAGCAGTACTTC

abundance: -
v_gene: TRBV15
j_gene: TRBJ2-3
d_gene: TRBD2
CDR3aa: CATSSRLAGGRDTQYF
CDR3nt: TGTGCCACCAGCAGTAGACTAGCGGGAGGTAGAGATACGCAGTATTTT

abundance: -
v_gene: TRBV30
j_gene: TRBJ2-3
d_gene: TRBD2
CDR3aa: CAWSTLAGSSTDTQYF
CDR3nt: TGTGCCTGGAGTACCCTAGCGGGCTCTAGCACAGATACGCAGTATTTT

abundance: few
v_gene: TRBV7-3
j_gene: TRBJ2-1
d_gene: TRBD2
CDR3aa: CASSLLAGVYEQFF
CDR3nt: TGTGCCAGCAGCTTACTAGCGGGAGTTTATGAGCAGTTCTTC

abundance: -
v_gene: TRBV7-9
j_gene: TRBJ2-7
d_gene: -
CDR3aa: CASSLVGAGDSYEQYF
CDR3nt: TGTGCCAGCAGCTTAGTAGGAGCGGGTGATTCCTACGAGCAGTACTTC

abundance: -
v_gene: TRBV4-1
j_gene: TRBJ2-7
d_gene: -
CDR3aa: CASSQAQGYEQYF
CDR3nt: TGCGCCAGCAGCCAGGCTCAGGGATACGAGCAGTACTTC

abundance: -
v_gene: TRBV19
j_gene: TRBJ2-3
d_gene: TRBD2
CDR3aa: CASRLAGGTDTQYF
CDR3nt: TGTGCCAGTAGACTAGCGGGAGGGACAGATACGCAGTATTTT

abundance: -
v_gene: TRBV5-8
j_gene: TRBJ2-7
d_gene: TRBD2
CDR3aa: CASSPPYGRITSGRDYEQYF
CDR3nt: TGTGCCAGCAGCCCCCCGTATGGCAGAATCACTAGCGGGAGGGATTACGAGCAGTACTTC

abundance: -
v_gene: TRBV29-1
j_gene: TRBJ2-2
d_gene: -
CDR3aa: CSVVRGTNTGELFF
CDR3nt: TGCAGCGTTGTTCGGGGAACGAACACCGGGGAGCTGTTTTTT

abundance: once
v_gene: TRBV3-1/TRBV3-2
j_gene: TRBJ1-1
d_gene: -
CDR3aa: CASSNLGGNTEAFF
CDR3nt: TGTGCCAGCAGTAACCTAGGAGGGAACACTGAAGCTTTCTTT

abundance: -
v_gene: TRBV27
j_gene: TRBJ1-2
d_gene: -
CDR3aa: CATQDLGRQDYGYTF
CDR3nt: TGTGCCACCCAAGACCTCGGCCGGCAGGACTATGGCTACACCTTC

abundance: -
v_gene: TRBV7-8
j_gene: TRBJ1-2
d_gene: TRBD1
CDR3aa: CASSDRQGAYGYTF
CDR3nt: TGTGCCAGCAGCGACCGACAGGGGGCCTATGGCTACACCTTC

abundance: -
v_gene: TRBV7-6
j_gene: TRBJ2-7
d_gene: TRBD2
CDR3aa: CASSSLGPWTSGSYEQYF
CDR3nt: TGTGCCAGCAGCTCCTTAGGCCCCTGGACTAGCGGTTCCTACGAGCAGTACTTC

abundance: -
v_gene: TRBV5-6
j_gene: TRBJ2-7
d_gene: -
CDR3aa: CASSLIFGGLYEQYF
CDR3nt: TGTGCCAGCAGCTTGATCTTCGGGGGGCTCTACGAGCAGTACTTC

abundance: -
v_gene: TRBV18
j_gene: TRBJ2-5
d_gene: -
CDR3aa: CASSPLTGQETQYF
CDR3nt: TGTGCCAGCTCACCCCTGACCGGGCAAGAGACCCAGTACTTC

abundance: -
v_gene: TRBV6-5
j_gene: TRBJ2-7
d_gene: TRBD1
CDR3aa: CASSSPGQGGWEQYF
CDR3nt: TGTGCCAGCAGTTCCCCCGGACAGGGAGGCTGGGAGCAGTACTTC

abundance: -
v_gene: TRBV7-2
j_gene: TRBJ2-1
d_gene: -
CDR3aa: CASSPTPSSYNEQFF
CDR3nt: TGTGCCAGCAGCCCGACTCCCAGCTCCTACAATGAGCAGTTCTTC

abundance: -
v_gene: TRBV6-4
j_gene: TRBJ2-5
d_gene: -
CDR3aa: CASSESPEGGETQYF
CDR3nt: TGTGCCAGCAGTGAGTCCCCTGAGGGAGGAGAGACCCAGTACTTC

abundance: -
v_gene: TRBV2
j_gene: TRBJ2-2
d_gene: TRBD2
CDR3aa: CAILPQTSGKTITGELFF
CDR3nt: TGTGCCATCCTTCCCCAGACTAGCGGGAAGACCATCACCGGGGAGCTGTTTTTT

abundance: few
v_gene: TRBV6-1
j_gene: TRBJ2-5
d_gene: TRBD1
CDR3aa: CASSARIPGQGMKTQYF
CDR3nt: TGTGCCAGCAGTGCCCGAATTCCGGGACAGGGGATGAAGACCCAGTACTTC

abundance: -
v_gene: TRBV2
j_gene: TRBJ1-2
d_gene: -
CDR3aa: CASPRETYYGYTF
CDR3nt: TGTGCCAGCCCAAGGGAGACATACTATGGCTACACCTTC

abundance: -
v_gene: TRBV9
j_gene: TRBJ1-2
d_gene: -
CDR3aa: CASSVADSYGYTF
CDR3nt: TGTGCCAGCAGCGTAGCGGACAGCTATGGCTACACCTTC

abundance: few
v_gene: TRBV6-6
j_gene: TRBJ2-7
d_gene: -
CDR3aa: CASSRSTDYNYEQYF
CDR3nt: TGTGCCAGCAGTCGATCCACAGATTACAACTACGAGCAGTACTTC

abundance: -
v_gene: TRBV30
j_gene: TRBJ1-3
d_gene: -
CDR3aa: CAWSHRDLSGNTIYF
CDR3nt: TGTGCCTGGAGTCACAGGGACCTCTCTGGAAACACCATATATTTT

abundance: -
v_gene: TRBV5-1
j_gene: TRBJ1-3
d_gene: TRBD1
CDR3aa: CASSPSTGASGNTIYF
CDR3nt: TGCGCCAGCAGCCCGTCAACAGGGGCCTCTGGAAACACCATATATTTT

abundance: -
v_gene: TRBV5-1
j_gene: TRBJ1-4
d_gene: -
CDR3aa: CASSLGPGVDEKLFF
CDR3nt: TGCGCCAGCAGCTTGGGTCCGGGGGTGGATGAAAAACTGTTTTTT

abundance: -
v_gene: TRBV2
j_gene: TRBJ1-4
d_gene: TRBD1
CDR3aa: CASRWTGGDEKLFF
CDR3nt: TGTGCCAGCAGATGGACAGGGGGGGATGAAAAACTGTTTTTT

abundance: -
v_gene: TRBV19
j_gene: TRBJ2-3
d_gene: -
CDR3aa: CASRTPGEVADTQYF
CDR3nt: TGTGCCAGTAGAACTCCGGGAGAGGTGGCAGATACGCAGTATTTT